This T cell receptor beta chain derives from a study of shared clonotypes between healthy human individuals. Between the trimmed V and J ends, which lost 6 bases and 2 bases, there was a span of 17 bases. The CDR3 spans 14 residues. The germline CDR1 and CDR2 sequences are SQVTM and ANQGSEA. Study findings and constraints: Only blood samples were collected, and tissue repertoires likely differ.

With respect to this clone: The target antigen is unknown.

CD45RO negativity and positive selection for CCR7 defined naive CD8 cells, a population that excluded terminally differentiated effector memory CD45RA+ cells. The repertoire was sequenced with immunoSEQ multiplex PCR; TCRdb's copy has only in-frame clones and lacks some. The data show fewer than 1 million clones, 95% to 97% seen once. What was sequenced was naive CD8+ T cells sorted from blood. This receptor was identified in a man between 25 and 39 years old in good health. The chain uses TRBV29-1 and TRBJ2-7; D might be TRBD2 (5 bases). DNA for the CDR3: TGCAGCGTCCCCGGGAAGGACCGAACCTACGAGCAGTACTTC. Its protein is CSVPGKDRTYEQYF.